This T cell receptor beta chain was documented in a study of blood T cell repertoires in COVID-19. For the study at large: COVID-19 samples from acute and convalescent phases originated in the United States, Italy and Spain.

Authors' analysis steps: The assay estimated nucleated cells by amplifying reference gene primers. TCRdb keeps only in-frame clones here, not all; method: immunoSEQ multiplex PCR. V and J calls and clone size are as listed in that table; D and trimming were resolved from the DNA. The table records approximately 180,000 clones, roughly 91% of them present only once. The V gene's germline CDR1 is MDHEN and CDR2 SYDVKM. The V gene lost 3 bases and the J gene lost 6 bases, with 15 bases spanning the gap. The CDR3 is made up of 14 amino acids. Sequenced material: peripheral blood. This TCR came from a human donor in a cohort sampled during active COVID-19. The chain is built from TRBV28 and TRBJ2-7; tentatively, D is TRBD2 (5 bases). CDR3 protein: CASSLGDMFPEQYF. CDR3 in DNA: TGTGCCAGCAGTTTGGGAGACATGTTCCCCGAGCAGTACTTC.